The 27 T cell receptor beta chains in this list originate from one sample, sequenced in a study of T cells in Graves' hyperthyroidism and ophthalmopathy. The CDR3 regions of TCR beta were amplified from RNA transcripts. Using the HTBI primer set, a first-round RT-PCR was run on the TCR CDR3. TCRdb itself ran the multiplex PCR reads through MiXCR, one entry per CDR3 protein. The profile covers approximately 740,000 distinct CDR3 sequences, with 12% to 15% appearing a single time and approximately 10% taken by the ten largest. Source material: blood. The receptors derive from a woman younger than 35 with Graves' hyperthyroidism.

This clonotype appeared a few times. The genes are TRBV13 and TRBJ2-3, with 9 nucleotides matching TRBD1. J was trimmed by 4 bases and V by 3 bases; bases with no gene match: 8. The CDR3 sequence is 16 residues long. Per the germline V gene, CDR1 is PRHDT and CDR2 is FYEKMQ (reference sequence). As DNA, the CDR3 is TGTGCCAGCAGCTTCGGATGGGGACAGGGCGCAGATACGCAGTATTTT. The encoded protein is CASSFGWGQGADTQYF.

CDR3 loop: CASSSAGGGIAEAFF. CDR3 bases: TGTGCCAGCAGCTCGGCCGGGGGGGGGATCGCTGAAGCTTTCTTT. The chain carries TRBV7-3 and TRBJ1-1; a possible D gene is TRBD1 (5 bases). Germline V gene data show CDR1 as SGHTA and CDR2 as FQGTGA. The CDR3 has 15 residues. Deletions cut 4 bases from V and 6 bases from J, with 18 bases between.

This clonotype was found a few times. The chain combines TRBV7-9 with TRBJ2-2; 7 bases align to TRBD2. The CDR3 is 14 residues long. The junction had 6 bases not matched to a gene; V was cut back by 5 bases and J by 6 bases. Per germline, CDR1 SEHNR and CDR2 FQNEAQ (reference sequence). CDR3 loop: CASSLMGRAGELFF. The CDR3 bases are TGTGCCAGCAGCCTGATGGGGAGGGCCGGGGAGCTGTTTTTT.

CDR3 DNA sequence: TGTGCCTGGAGTGTACGTGGGGATCCCCCCGCTTACACCGGGGAGCTGTTTTTT. Its translation is CAWSVRGDPPAYTGELFF. V is TRBV30 and J is TRBJ2-2; no definite D call. This CDR3 is built from 18 residues. V lost 0 bases and J 3 bases, leaving 20 bases between the germline ends. Looked up from germline, CDR1 is GTSNPN and CDR2 is SVGIG (reference sequence). The full variable domain, rest sourced from reference TRBV30 and TRBJ2-2, is SQTIHQWPATLVQPVGSPLSLECTVEGTSNPNLYWYRQAAGRGLQLLFYSVGIGQISSEVPQNLSASRPQDRQFILSSKKLLLSDSGFYLCAWSVRGDPPAYTGELFFGEGSRLTVL.

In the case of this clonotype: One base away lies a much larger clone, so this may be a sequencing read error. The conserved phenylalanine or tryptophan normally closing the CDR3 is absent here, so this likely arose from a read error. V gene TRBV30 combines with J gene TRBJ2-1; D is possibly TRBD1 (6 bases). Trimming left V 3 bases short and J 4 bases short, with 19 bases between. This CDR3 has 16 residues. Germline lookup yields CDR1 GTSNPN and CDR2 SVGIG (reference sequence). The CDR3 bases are TGTGCCTGGAGAAGATCTCCCTACGGACAGTACAATGAGCAGTTCTCC. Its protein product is CAWRRSPYGQYNEQFS.

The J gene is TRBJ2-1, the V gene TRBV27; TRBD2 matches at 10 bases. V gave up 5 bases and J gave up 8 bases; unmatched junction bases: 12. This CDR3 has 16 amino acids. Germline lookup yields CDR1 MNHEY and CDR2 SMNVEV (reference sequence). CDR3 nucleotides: TGTGCCAGCAGTAGTGTAAGTGCTAGCGGGAGTGATGAGCAGTTCTTC. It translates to CASSSVSASGSDEQFF.

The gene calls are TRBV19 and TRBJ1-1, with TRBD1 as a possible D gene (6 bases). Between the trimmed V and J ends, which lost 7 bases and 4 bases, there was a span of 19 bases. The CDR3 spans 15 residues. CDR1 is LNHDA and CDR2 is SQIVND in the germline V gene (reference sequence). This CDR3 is CASNPSGGGGTEAFF. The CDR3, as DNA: TGTGCCAGTAACCCATCAGGAGGGGGTGGCACTGAAGCTTTCTTT.

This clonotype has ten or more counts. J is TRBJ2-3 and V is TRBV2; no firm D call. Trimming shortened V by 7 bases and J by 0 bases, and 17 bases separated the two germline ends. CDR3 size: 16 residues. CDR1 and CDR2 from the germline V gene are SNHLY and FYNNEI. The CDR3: CASKTGNAISTDTQYF. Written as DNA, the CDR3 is TGTGCCAGCAAAACCGGAAACGCCATTAGCACAGATACGCAGTATTTT.

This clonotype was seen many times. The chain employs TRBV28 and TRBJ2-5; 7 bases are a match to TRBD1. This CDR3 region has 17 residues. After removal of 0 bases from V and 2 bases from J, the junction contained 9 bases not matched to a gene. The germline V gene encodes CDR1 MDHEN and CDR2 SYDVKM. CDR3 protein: CASSLWGPTGAQETQYF. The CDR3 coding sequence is TGTGCCAGCAGTTTATGGGGGCCAACAGGGGCACAAGAGACCCAGTACTTC.

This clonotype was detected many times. CDR3 DNA: TGTGCCAGCAGTGTCGGGACAGTCCATAGCAATCAGCCCCAGCATTTT. Its protein product is CASSVGTVHSNQPQHF. The gene calls are TRBV12-3 or TRBV12-4 and TRBJ1-5; TRBD1 matches at 7 bases. Trimming took 5 bases from V and 0 from J; bases not matched to a gene: 7. The CDR3 has 16 amino acids.

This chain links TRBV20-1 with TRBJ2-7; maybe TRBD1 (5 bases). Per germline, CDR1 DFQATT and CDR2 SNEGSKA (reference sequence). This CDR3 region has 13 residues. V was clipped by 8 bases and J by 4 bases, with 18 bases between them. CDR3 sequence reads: CSSRSRVGYEQYF. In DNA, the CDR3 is TGCAGTTCCAGGTCCAGGGTGGGGTACGAGCAGTACTTC.

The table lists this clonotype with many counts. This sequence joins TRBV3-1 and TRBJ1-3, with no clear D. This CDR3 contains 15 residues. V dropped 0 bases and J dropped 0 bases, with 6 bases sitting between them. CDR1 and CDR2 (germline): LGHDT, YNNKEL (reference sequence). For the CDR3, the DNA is TGTGCCAGCAGCCAAGATTTCGTCTCTGGAAACACCATATATTTT. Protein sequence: CASSQDFVSGNTIYF.

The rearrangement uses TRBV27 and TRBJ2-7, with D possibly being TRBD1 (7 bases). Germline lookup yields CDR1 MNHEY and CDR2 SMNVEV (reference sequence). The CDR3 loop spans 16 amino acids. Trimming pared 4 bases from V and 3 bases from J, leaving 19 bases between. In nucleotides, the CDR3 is TGTGCCAGCAGTTCGATAATAGGAGGGGGCGGCTACGAGCAGTACTTC. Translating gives CASSSIIGGGGYEQYF.

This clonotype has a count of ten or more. This chain's CDR3 is CASSQDRVQETQYF. The CDR3 bases are TGCGCCAGCAGCCAGGACAGGGTCCAAGAGACCCAGTACTTC. The chain joins TRBV4-1 to TRBJ2-5; 8 bases line up with TRBD1. Germline assignment: CDR1 MGHRA and CDR2 YSYEKL. The CDR3 consists of 14 residues. Unmatched junction bases numbered 1, after V lost 3 bases and J lost 1 base.

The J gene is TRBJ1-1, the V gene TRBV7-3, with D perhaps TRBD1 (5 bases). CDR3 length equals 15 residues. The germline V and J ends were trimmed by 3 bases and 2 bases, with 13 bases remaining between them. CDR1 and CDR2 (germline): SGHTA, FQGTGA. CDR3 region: CASSFTTGTNTEAFF. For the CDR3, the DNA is TGTGCCAGCAGCTTTACCACCGGGACTAACACTGAAGCTTTCTTT.

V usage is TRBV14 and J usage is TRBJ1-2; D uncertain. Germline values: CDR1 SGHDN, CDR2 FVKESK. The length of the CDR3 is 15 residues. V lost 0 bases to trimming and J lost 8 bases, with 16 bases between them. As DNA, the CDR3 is TGTGCCAGCAGCCAAGATAGAGGGAGTCCACGCGGCTACACCTTC. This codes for CASSQDRGSPRGYTF.

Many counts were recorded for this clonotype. CDR3 nucleotides: TGTGCCAGCAGTTCTGGGACAGGGACCTTACGAGGCTACACCTTC. Protein sequence: CASSSGTGTLRGYTF. The gene calls are TRBV12-3 or TRBV12-4 and TRBJ1-2; TRBD1 matches at 9 bases. The CDR3 sequence is 15 residues long. The V gene end was trimmed by 4 bases and the J gene end by 8 bases; junction bases not matched to a gene: 11.

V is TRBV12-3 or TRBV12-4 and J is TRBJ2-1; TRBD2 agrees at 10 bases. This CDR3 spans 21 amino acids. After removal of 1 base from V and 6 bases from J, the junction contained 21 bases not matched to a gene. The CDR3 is CASSLGLGTSSGSHSRNEQFF. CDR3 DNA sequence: TGTGCCAGCAGTTTAGGACTAGGCACATCTAGCGGGAGTCACTCCCGCAATGAGCAGTTCTTC.

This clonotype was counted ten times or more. The CDR3, as DNA: TGTGCCAGCAGCCGGGGGGCGGGGGTGGGTGATACGCAGTATTTT. The encoded protein is CASSRGAGVGDTQYF. The chain has TRBV7-2 and TRBJ2-3; TRBD2 is a possible D gene (7 bases). CDR3 length: 15 residues. The germline V gene has CDR1 SGHTA and CDR2 FQGNSA. V lost 5 bases, J lost 6 bases, and 18 bases lay in between. Based on the CDR3 plus reference TRBV7-2 and TRBJ2-3, the full variable domain is GAGVSQSPSNKVTEKGKDVELRCDPISGHTALYWYRQSLGQGLEFLIYFQGNSAPDKSGLPSDRFSAERTGGSVSTLTIQRTQQEDSAVYLCASSRGAGVGDTQYFGPGTRLTVL.

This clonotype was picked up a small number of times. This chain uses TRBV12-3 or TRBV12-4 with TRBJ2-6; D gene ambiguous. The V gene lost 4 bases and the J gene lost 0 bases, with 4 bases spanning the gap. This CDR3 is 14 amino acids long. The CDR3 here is CASSSFSGANVLTF. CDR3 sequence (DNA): TGTGCCAGCAGTTCTTTCTCTGGGGCCAACGTCCTGACTTTC.

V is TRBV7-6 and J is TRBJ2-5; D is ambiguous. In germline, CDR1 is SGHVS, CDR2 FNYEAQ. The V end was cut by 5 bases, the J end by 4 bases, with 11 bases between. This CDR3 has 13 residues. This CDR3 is CASSPGPPETQYF. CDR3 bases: TGTGCCAGCAGCCCCGGGCCCCCAGAGACCCAGTACTTC.

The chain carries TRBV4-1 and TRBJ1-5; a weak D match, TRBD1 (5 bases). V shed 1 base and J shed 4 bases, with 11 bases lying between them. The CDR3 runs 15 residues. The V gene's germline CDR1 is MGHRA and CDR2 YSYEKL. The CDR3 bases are TGCGCCAGCAGCCAAGTGTGGGGGGGTAATCAGCCCCAGCATTTT. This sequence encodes CASSQVWGGNQPQHF.

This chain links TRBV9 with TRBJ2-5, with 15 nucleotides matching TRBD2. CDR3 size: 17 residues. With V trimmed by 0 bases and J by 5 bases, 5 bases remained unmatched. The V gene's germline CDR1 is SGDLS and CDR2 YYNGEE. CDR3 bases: TGTGCCAGCAGCGTAGATGGACTAGCGGGAGGGCCGGAGACCCAGTACTTC. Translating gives CASSVDGLAGGPETQYF.

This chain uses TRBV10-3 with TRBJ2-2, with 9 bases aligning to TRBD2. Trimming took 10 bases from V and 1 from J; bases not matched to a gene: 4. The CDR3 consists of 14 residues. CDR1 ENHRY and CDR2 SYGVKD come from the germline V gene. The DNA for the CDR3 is TGTGCCACGAGGACTAGCGAGAACACCGGGGAGCTGTTTTTT. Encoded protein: CATRTSENTGELFF.

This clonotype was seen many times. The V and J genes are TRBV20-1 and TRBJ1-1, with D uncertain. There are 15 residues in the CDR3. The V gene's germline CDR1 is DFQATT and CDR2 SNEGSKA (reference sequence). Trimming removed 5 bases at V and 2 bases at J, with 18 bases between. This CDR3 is CSALVGGILNTEAFF. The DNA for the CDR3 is TGCAGTGCTTTAGTGGGAGGGATTTTAAACACTGAAGCTTTCTTT.

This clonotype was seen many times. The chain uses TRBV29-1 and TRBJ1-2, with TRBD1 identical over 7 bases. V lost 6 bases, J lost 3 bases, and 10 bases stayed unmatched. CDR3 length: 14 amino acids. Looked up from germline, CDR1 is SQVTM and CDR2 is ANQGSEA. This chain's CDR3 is CSVISRTGDYGYTF. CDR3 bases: TGCAGCGTGATTAGCAGGACAGGAGACTATGGCTACACCTTC.

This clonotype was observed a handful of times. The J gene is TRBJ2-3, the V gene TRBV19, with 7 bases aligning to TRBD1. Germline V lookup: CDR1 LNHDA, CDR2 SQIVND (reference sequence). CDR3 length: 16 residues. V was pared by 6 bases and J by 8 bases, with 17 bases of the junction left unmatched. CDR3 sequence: CASSGLRGQISATQYF. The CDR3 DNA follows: TGTGCCAGTAGCGGACTTAGGGGACAGATATCCGCTACGCAGTATTTT.